This is a list of T cell receptor beta chains from one sample in a study of T cells in Graves' hyperthyroidism and ophthalmopathy. TCRdb itself ran the multiplex PCR reads through MiXCR, one entry per CDR3 protein. Of roughly 570,000 distinct CDR3 sequences listed, around 46% were seen once; the top ten hold roughly 20%. Sequenced material: peripheral blood or thyroid tissue (not recorded which). The receptor set was obtained from an adult woman with Graves' disease, either hyperthyroidism or ophthalmopathy (not recorded which). CDR3s include the opening cysteine and the closing phenylalanine or tryptophan. D genes are given only for firm matches. Size tells how often a clone was seen (once, few, many) or the class of an expanded clone, and some rows leave it out.

CDR3 | DNA | J | length | D | size | V
CASSPQRLLHEQYF | TGTGCCAGCAGCCCCCAGAGGTTACTCCACGAGCAGTACTTC | TRBJ2-7 | 14 | NA | NA | TRBV7-8
CATSSLRGNQETQYF | TGTGCCACCAGCAGCCTCAGGGGGAACCAAGAGACCCAGTACTTC | TRBJ2-5 | 15 | TRBD1 | NA | TRBV15
CASSRDRVWGGANVLTF | TGTGCCAGCAGCCGGGACAGGGTATGGGGTGGGGCCAACGTCCTGACTTTC | TRBJ2-6 | 17 | TRBD1 | NA | TRBV2
CSASDDRGGGGNQPQHF | TGCAGTGCTAGCGATGACAGGGGGGGCGGCGGAAATCAGCCCCAGCATTTT | TRBJ1-5 | 17 | TRBD1 | NA | TRBV20-1
CSAQGAGYTF | TGCAGTGCTCAGGGGGCTGGCTACACCTTC | TRBJ1-2 | 10 | TRBD1 | NA | TRBV20-1
CAISDINTDTQYF | TGTGCCATCAGTGACATTAACACAGATACGCAGTATTTT | TRBJ2-3 | 13 | NA | NA | TRBV10-3
CASSAQGYGYTF | TGTGCCAGCAGTGCGCAGGGCTATGGCTACACCTTC | TRBJ1-2 | 12 | NA | many | TRBV6-5
CASSWTAYYGYTF | TGTGCCAGCAGCTGGACAGCCTACTATGGCTACACCTTC | TRBJ1-2 | 13 | NA | many | TRBV7-2
CAISEAGISYNEQFF | TGTGCCATCAGCGAAGCGGGGATTTCCTACAATGAGCAGTTCTTC | TRBJ2-1 | 15 | TRBD2 | NA | TRBV6-1
CASSEDQAYQPQQYF | TGTGCCAGCAGCGAAGACCAAGCGTACCAGCCCCAGCAGTACTTC | TRBJ2-7 | 15 | NA | NA | TRBV7-9
CASSLRGGREIEQYF | TGTGCCAGCAGCTTACGGGGCGGGAGGGAAATCGAGCAGTACTTC | TRBJ2-7 | 15 | TRBD2 | NA | TRBV7-9
CASSLAPDGSYEQYF | TGTGCCAGCAGCTTAGCCCCAGACGGCTCCTACGAGCAGTACTTC | TRBJ2-7 | 15 | NA | NA | TRBV7-9
CASSWPTAVGNQPQHF | TGTGCCAGCAGTTGGCCGACGGCGGTAGGCAATCAGCCCCAGCATTTT | TRBJ1-5 | 16 | NA | NA | TRBV2
CASSYRSEQYF | TGTGCCAGCAGCTACAGGTCTGAGCAGTACTTC | TRBJ2-7 | 11 | NA | many | TRBV6-5
CASSEIERQQPQHF | TGCGCCAGCAGTGAGATAGAGCGCCAGCAGCCCCAGCATTTT | TRBJ1-5 | 14 | NA | NA | TRBV10-2
CASSFPRASYEQYF | TGTGCCAGCAGCTTCCCCAGGGCCTCCTACGAGCAGTACTTC | TRBJ2-7 | 14 | NA | many | TRBV12-3/TRBV12-4
CASSSHRGKERLAYEQYF | TGTGCCAGCAGTTCTCACCGGGGGAAGGAACGACTGGCCTACGAGCAGTACTTC | TRBJ2-7 | 18 | NA | once | TRBV7-6
CASSPGAREQYF | TGCGCCAGCTCCCCGGGAGCAAGGGAGCAGTACTTC | TRBJ2-7 | 12 | NA | many | TRBV10-2
CATSDLGIPQHF | TGTGCCACCAGTGATTTGGGCATCCCCCAGCATTTT | TRBJ1-5 | 12 | NA | many | TRBV24-1
CAVDPGTRNTGELFF | TGTGCCGTCGACCCCGGGACGAGGAACACCGGGGAGCTGTTTTTT | TRBJ2-2 | 15 | NA | NA | TRBV10-3
CASSLDGTYVLTF | TGTGCCAGCAGTTTGGACGGTACCTACGTCCTGACTTTC | TRBJ2-6 | 13 | NA | NA | TRBV12-3/TRBV12-4
CSAPRTSGKETGELFF | TGCAGTGCCCCGAGGACTAGCGGGAAGGAGACCGGGGAGCTGTTTTTT | TRBJ2-2 | 16 | TRBD2 | NA | TRBV20-1
CASRPVSGGAGAQETQYF | TGTGCCAGCAGGCCGGTGTCCGGTGGGGCGGGGGCACAAGAGACCCAGTACTTC | TRBJ2-5 | 18 | NA | NA | TRBV7-6
CASSVGDGTQYF | TGTGCCAGCAGTGTAGGGGACGGGACCCAGTACTTC | TRBJ2-5 | 12 | NA | NA | TRBV25-1
CASSPVKDYEQYF | TGTGCCAGCTCACCGGTTAAAGACTACGAGCAGTACTTC | TRBJ2-7 | 13 | NA | few | TRBV18
CATSDTSGQGSNTGELFF | TGTGCCACCAGTGACACCTCCGGACAGGGGTCGAACACCGGGGAGCTGTTTTTT | TRBJ2-2 | 18 | TRBD1 | many | TRBV24-1
CASSEGQGRPYEQYF | TGTGCCAGCAGTGAAGGACAGGGGAGACCCTACGAGCAGTACTTC | TRBJ2-7 | 15 | TRBD1 | few | TRBV27
CASSQDRSNNQPQHF | TGTGCCAGCAGCCAAGACCGGAGTAACAATCAGCCCCAGCATTTT | TRBJ1-5 | 15 | NA | NA | TRBV7-9
CASSEFTGELFF | TGTGCCAGCAGTGAATTCACCGGGGAGCTGTTTTTT | TRBJ2-2 | 12 | NA | NA | TRBV25-1
CSAIRQGWTEAFF | TGCAGTGCTATAAGACAGGGCTGGACTGAAGCTTTCTTT | TRBJ1-1 | 13 | TRBD1 | many | TRBV20-1
CASHTSVSSYEQYF | TGTGCCAGTCATACTAGTGTGAGCTCCTACGAGCAGTACTTC | TRBJ2-7 | 14 | NA | NA | TRBV19
CASSEIHREDGYTF | TGTGCCAGCAGTGAAATTCATAGGGAGGACGGCTACACCTTC | TRBJ1-2 | 14 | NA | many | TRBV6-1
CASSFGDSTNEKLFF | TGTGCCAGCAGCTTTGGGGATTCAACTAATGAAAAACTGTTTTTT | TRBJ1-4 | 15 | NA | many | TRBV7-2
CSVNSGLAYEQYF | TGCAGCGTGAATAGCGGGTTAGCCTACGAGCAGTACTTC | TRBJ2-7 | 13 | TRBD2 | NA | TRBV29-1
CASSLRGTDTEAFF | TGTGCCAGCAGTTTACGGGGGACCGACACTGAAGCTTTCTTT | TRBJ1-1 | 14 | NA | many | TRBV12-3/TRBV12-4
CASSPPRYWGTGETQYF | TGTGCCAGCTCACCACCGAGATATTGGGGCACCGGGGAGACCCAGTACTTC | TRBJ2-5 | 17 | NA | NA | TRBV18
CASNLQGLDQPQHF | TGTGCCAGCAACCTACAGGGTCTAGATCAGCCCCAGCATTTT | TRBJ1-5 | 14 | NA | many | TRBV12-3/TRBV12-4
CASSRYFLEEQYF | TGTGCCAGCAGCCGCTATTTCCTGGAAGAGCAGTACTTC | TRBJ2-7 | 13 | NA | many | TRBV3-1
CSARDRRATYEQYF | TGCAGTGCTAGAGATAGAAGGGCCACCTACGAGCAGTACTTC | TRBJ2-7 | 14 | NA | NA | TRBV20-1
CSAREGGSNYGYTF | TGCAGTGCTAGAGAGGGAGGGAGTAACTATGGCTACACCTTC | TRBJ1-2 | 14 | NA | NA | TRBV20-1
CAISPVALSYEQYF | TGTGCCATCAGCCCGGTAGCATTGTCCTACGAGCAGTACTTC | TRBJ2-7 | 14 | NA | NA | TRBV10-3
CSALGSSYNEQFF | TGCAGTGCCCTCGGGAGCTCCTACAATGAGCAGTTCTTC | TRBJ2-1 | 13 | NA | NA | TRBV20-1
CASSPKGGTQNTEAFF | TGTGCCAGCAGCCCCAAAGGTGGGACACAGAACACTGAAGCTTTCTTT | TRBJ1-1 | 16 | NA | NA | TRBV7-3
CATSREGTGGVYEQYF | TGTGCCACCAGCAGAGAGGGGACAGGGGGTGTTTACGAGCAGTACTTC | TRBJ2-7 | 16 | TRBD1 | NA | TRBV15
CASSFRDGGPNTEAFF | TGTGCCAGCAGTTTCAGGGACGGAGGACCGAACACTGAAGCTTTCTTT | TRBJ1-1 | 16 | NA | NA | TRBV12-3/TRBV12-4
CASSPTQSSYGYTF | TGTGCCAGCAGCCCCACACAGTCTAGCTATGGCTACACCTTC | TRBJ1-2 | 14 | NA | NA | TRBV7-6